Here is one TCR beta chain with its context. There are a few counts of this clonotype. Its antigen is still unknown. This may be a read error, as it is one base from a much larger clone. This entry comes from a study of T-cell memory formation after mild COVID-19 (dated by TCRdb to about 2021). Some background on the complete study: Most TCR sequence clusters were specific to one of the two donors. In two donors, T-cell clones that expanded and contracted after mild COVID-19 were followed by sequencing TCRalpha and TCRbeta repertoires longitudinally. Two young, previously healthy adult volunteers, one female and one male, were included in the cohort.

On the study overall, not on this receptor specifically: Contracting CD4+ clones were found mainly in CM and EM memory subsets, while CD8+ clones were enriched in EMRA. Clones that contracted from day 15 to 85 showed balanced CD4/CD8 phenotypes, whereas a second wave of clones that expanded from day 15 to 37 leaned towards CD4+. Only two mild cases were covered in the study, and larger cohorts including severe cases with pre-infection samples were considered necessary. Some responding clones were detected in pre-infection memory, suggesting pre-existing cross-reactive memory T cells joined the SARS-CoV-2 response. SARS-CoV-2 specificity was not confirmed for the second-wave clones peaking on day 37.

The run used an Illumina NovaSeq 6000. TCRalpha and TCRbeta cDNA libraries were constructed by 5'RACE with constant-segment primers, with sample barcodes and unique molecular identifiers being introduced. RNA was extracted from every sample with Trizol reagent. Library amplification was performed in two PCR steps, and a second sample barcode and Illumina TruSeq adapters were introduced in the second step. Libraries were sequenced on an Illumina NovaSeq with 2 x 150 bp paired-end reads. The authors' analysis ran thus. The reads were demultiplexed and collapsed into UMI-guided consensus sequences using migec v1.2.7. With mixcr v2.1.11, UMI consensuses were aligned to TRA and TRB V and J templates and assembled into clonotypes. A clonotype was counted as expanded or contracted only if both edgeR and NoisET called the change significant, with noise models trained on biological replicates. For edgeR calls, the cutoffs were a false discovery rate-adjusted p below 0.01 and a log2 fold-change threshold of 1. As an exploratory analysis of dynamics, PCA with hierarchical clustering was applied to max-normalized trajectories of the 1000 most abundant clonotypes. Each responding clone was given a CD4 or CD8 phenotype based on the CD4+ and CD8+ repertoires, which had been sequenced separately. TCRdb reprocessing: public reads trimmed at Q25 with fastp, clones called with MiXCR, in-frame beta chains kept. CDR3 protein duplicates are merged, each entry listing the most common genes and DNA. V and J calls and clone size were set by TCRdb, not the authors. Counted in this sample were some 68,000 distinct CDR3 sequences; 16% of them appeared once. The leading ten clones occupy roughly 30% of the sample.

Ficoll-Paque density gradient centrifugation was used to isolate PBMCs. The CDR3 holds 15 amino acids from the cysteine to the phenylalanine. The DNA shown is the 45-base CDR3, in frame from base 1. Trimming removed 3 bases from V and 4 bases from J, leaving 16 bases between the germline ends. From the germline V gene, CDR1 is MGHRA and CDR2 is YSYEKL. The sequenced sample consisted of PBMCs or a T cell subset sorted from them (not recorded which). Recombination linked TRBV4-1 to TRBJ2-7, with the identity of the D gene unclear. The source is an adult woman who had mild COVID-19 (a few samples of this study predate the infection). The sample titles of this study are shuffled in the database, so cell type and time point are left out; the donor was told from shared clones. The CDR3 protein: CASSHEAAPGYEQYF. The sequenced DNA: TGCGCCAGCAGCCACGAGGCCGCACCGGGTTACGAGCAGTACTTC.